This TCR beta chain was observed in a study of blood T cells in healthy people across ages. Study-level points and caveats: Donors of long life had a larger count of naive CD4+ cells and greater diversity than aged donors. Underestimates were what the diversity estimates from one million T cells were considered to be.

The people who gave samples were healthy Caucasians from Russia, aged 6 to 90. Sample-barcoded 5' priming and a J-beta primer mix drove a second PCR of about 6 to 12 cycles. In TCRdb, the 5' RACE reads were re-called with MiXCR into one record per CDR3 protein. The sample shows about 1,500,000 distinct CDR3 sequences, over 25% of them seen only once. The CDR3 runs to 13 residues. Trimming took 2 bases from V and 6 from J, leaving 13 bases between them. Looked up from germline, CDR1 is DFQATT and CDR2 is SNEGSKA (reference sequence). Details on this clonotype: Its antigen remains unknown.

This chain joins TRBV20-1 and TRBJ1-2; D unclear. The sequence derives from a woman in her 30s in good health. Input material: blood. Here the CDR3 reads CSARPPGRDGYTF. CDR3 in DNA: TGCAGTGCTAGACCTCCCGGCCGGGATGGCTACACCTTC.